What follows are 31 T cell receptor beta chains derived from one specimen sequenced in a study of naive and memory T cell subsets. A UMI-containing oligonucleotide was joined by 3' ligation to the TCR cDNA template. Amplification of ligated cDNA took four PCR rounds with SP2 and nested alpha and beta constant primers. TCRdb ran MiXCR on the 5' RACE reads and lists one entry per CDR3 protein. The sample lists over 50,000 distinct CDR3 sequences, under 10% seen once, with roughly 8.9% in the top ten. The receptors shown here come from a female donor in good health.

In its sample, this clonotype was seen many times. The gene calls are TRBV9 and TRBJ1-6; D is possibly TRBD1 (5 bases). V lost 4 bases, J lost 2 bases, and 19 bases lay in between. The CDR3 sequence is 18 residues long. Germline lookup yields CDR1 SGDLS and CDR2 YYNGEE. The CDR3 DNA reads as TGTGCCAGCAGCCCCCGGGGGGATGGAGCTCCCTATAATTCACCCCTCCACTTT. Protein sequence: CASSPRGDGAPYNSPLHF.

As concerns this clonotype: A much bigger clone sits one base away, suggesting this may be a read error. The chain is built from TRBV3-1 and TRBJ1-2; 8 nucleotides match TRBD1. This CDR3 contains 14 residues. CDR1 LGHDT and CDR2 YNNKEL come from the germline V gene (reference sequence). The CDR3 region has the DNA TGTGCCAGCAGCTCTTTCGGACAGGGTTATGGCGACACCTTC. Amino acids: CASSSFGQGYGDTF.

This clonotype occurred a few times. The chain carries TRBV6-6 and TRBJ2-3, with 11 bases fitting TRBD1. This CDR3 contains 15 residues. Germline V gives CDR1 MNHNY, CDR2 SVGAGI (reference sequence). V gave up 5 bases and J gave up 3 bases; unmatched junction bases: 4. In nucleotides, the CDR3 is TGTGCCAGCAGTGGACAGGGGGCTAGGACAGATACGCAGTATTTT. It codes for CASSGQGARTDTQYF.

This clonotype was counted a few times. This chain connects TRBV12-3 or TRBV12-4 to TRBJ2-5; perhaps TRBD2 as D (5 bases). The CDR3 is made up of 11 amino acids. With 5 bases removed from V and 9 bases from J, the gap between germline ends came to 10 bases. The CDR3 loop is CASSPGLPQYF. CDR3 nucleotide sequence: TGTGCCAGCAGTCCCGGACTGCCCCAGTACTTC.

This clonotype came up a few times. The J gene is TRBJ1-2, the V gene TRBV29-1; D is perhaps TRBD1 (6 bases). V lost 6 bases and J 0 bases, leaving 11 bases between the germline ends. The CDR3 totals 13 residues. Per germline, CDR1 SQVTM and CDR2 ANQGSEA. CDR3: CSVRTGSNYGYTF. CDR3 sequence (DNA): TGCAGCGTGAGAACAGGGTCTAACTATGGCTACACCTTC.

CDR3 in DNA: TGTGCCAGCAGGGATGGGGGGCTCGGTAATGGGGCCAACGTCCTGACTTTC. The encoded protein is CASRDGGLGNGANVLTF. V usage is TRBV6-1 and J usage is TRBJ2-6; D possibly uses TRBD1 or TRBD2 (6 bases each). Germline CDR1 reads MNHNS; CDR2 reads SASEGT. The CDR3 has 17 amino acids. The V and J ends lost 6 bases and 3 bases respectively, with 18 bases between them.

This clonotype has at least ten counts. This sequence joins TRBV18 and TRBJ2-1; the D gene could be TRBD1 or TRBD2 (5 bases each). The CDR3 consists of 14 residues. Germline CDR1 KGHSH, CDR2 LQKENI. The V gene lost 0 bases and the J gene lost 5 bases, with 8 bases spanning the gap. CDR3 in amino acids: CASSPPGRNNEQFF. The CDR3, as DNA: TGTGCCAGCTCACCACCGGGACGGAACAATGAGCAGTTCTTC.

The rearrangement joins TRBV2 to TRBJ2-3; D might be TRBD1 (5 bases). The V end lost 0 bases, the J end lost 0 bases, and 19 bases lay between the germline ends. The germline gives CDR1 SNHLY, CDR2 FYNNEI. This CDR3 comprises 19 residues. CDR3 DNA: TGTGCCAGCAGTGAAGCGCATGGGGCCAGTCAGTGGAGCACAGATACGCAGTATTTT. Translated: CASSEAHGASQWSTDTQYF.

The chain joins TRBV19 to TRBJ2-3; unclear D gene. This CDR3 contains 15 residues. Trimming stripped 1 base from V and 0 bases from J, with 8 bases between. Germline V CDR1 and CDR2: LNHDA, SQIVND (reference sequence). DNA for the CDR3: TGTGCCAGTAGTATAGTACAGACTAGCACAGATACGCAGTATTTT. This sequence encodes CASSIVQTSTDTQYF.

Concerning this clonotype: This may come from a read error, since a much larger clone is one base off. The chain carries TRBV7-2 and TRBJ1-3, with D possibly matching TRBD1 (5 bases). The germline V gene has CDR1 SGHTA and CDR2 FQGNSA. The CDR3 loop spans 15 amino acids. Trimming shortened V by 5 bases and J by 4 bases, and 15 bases separated the two germline ends. DNA for the CDR3: TGTGCCAGCAGCCCCCGAGGGGCGCAGGGAAACACCATATATTTT. Its translation is CASSPRGAQGNTIYF. The full variable domain, its missing parts supplied by reference TRBV7-2 and TRBJ1-3, is GAGVSQSPSNKVTEKGKDVELRCDPISGHTALYWYRQSLGQGLEFLIYFQGNSAPDKSGLPSDRFSAERTGGSVSTLTIQRTQQEDSAVYLCASSPRGAQGNTIYFGEGSWLTVV.

This clonotype appeared many times. The chain combines TRBV20-1 with TRBJ2-5, with TRBD2 matching 10 bases. Trimming cost V 5 bases and J 7 bases; bases outside gene matches: 10. The CDR3 is 14 amino acids. Germline V gives CDR1 DFQATT, CDR2 SNEGSKA (reference sequence). The CDR3 is CSARLSGGSGTQYF. The CDR3 bases are TGCAGTGCTCGTCTTAGCGGGGGGAGCGGGACCCAGTACTTC.

The rearrangement links TRBV4-3 to TRBJ2-5; D may be TRBD2 (6 bases). Germline CDR1 reads LGHNA; CDR2 reads YSLEER. V lost 0 bases to trimming and J lost 4 bases, with 15 bases between them. This CDR3 is 16 amino acids long. CDR3 DNA: TGCGCCAGCAGCCAAGAACACGGGAGAGGAAGAGAGACCCAGTACTTC. It specifies CASSQEHGRGRETQYF.

This rearrangement joins TRBV12-3 or TRBV12-4 to TRBJ2-3; the match to TRBD2 covers 7 bases. V lost 6 bases, J lost 2 bases, and 8 bases stayed unmatched. CDR3 length: 15 residues. Here the CDR3 reads CASSLTGGYTDTQYF. The CDR3 nucleotides read TGTGCCAGCAGCCTCACGGGAGGTTACACAGATACGCAGTATTTT.

Only a few counts were recorded for this clonotype. The V gene is TRBV6-5, the J gene TRBJ1-6; D unresolved. The V end was cut by 0 bases, the J end by 8 bases, with 11 bases between. From germline, CDR1 is MNHEY and CDR2 SVGAGI. The CDR3 extends over 15 amino acids. The CDR3: CASSYSSVGHSPLHF. DNA of the CDR3: TGTGCCAGCAGTTACTCCTCGGTAGGGCATTCACCCCTCCACTTT.

This clonotype has ten or more counts. V gene TRBV19 combines with J gene TRBJ1-5; a weak D match, TRBD1 (5 bases). The germline CDR1 and CDR2 sequences are LNHDA and SQIVND (reference sequence). V was shortened by 2 bases and J by 4 bases, with 18 bases between the two germline ends. The CDR3 contains 17 residues. This CDR3 reads CASSIFVRAALNQPQHF. The CDR3 DNA follows: TGTGCCAGTAGTATATTCGTCAGGGCAGCCCTTAATCAGCCCCAGCATTTT.

Many counts were recorded for this clonotype. This chain links TRBV19 with TRBJ1-2; maybe TRBD1 (5 bases). This CDR3 is 13 amino acids long. CDR1 and CDR2 (germline): LNHDA, SQIVND (reference sequence). The V gene lost 7 bases and the J gene lost 4 bases, with 13 bases spanning the gap. The CDR3 region is CASKNPGLYGYTF. As DNA, the CDR3 is TGTGCCAGTAAAAATCCAGGGCTCTATGGCTACACCTTC.

The table lists this clonotype with many counts. The rearrangement uses TRBV29-1 and TRBJ2-7, with D perhaps given as TRBD1 or TRBD2 (5 bases each). The germline V and J ends were trimmed by 6 bases and 3 bases, with 18 bases remaining between them. The CDR3 covers 14 residues. CDR1 is SQVTM and CDR2 is ANQGSEA in the germline V gene. The CDR3 region has the DNA TGCAGCGTGGGGGTTAAAGGGGCCAGCTACGAGCAGTACTTC. The encoded protein is CSVGVKGASYEQYF.

This clonotype appeared many times. The J gene is TRBJ2-5, the V gene TRBV7-2, with 13 bases identical to TRBD2. Germline V gene sequence: CDR1 SGHTA, CDR2 FQGNSA. V lost 5 bases, J lost 5 bases, and 5 bases stayed unmatched. The CDR3 extends over 15 amino acids. CDR3 in amino acids: CASSRGLAGAETQYF. Written as DNA, the CDR3 is TGTGCCAGCAGCCGTGGACTAGCGGGGGCGGAGACCCAGTACTTC.

This clonotype showed up many times. The CDR3 DNA follows: TGTGCCAGCAGCCGCAGAAACAGGGGCGACGCTTTCTTT. Protein product: CASSRRNRGDAFF. The genes are TRBV28 and TRBJ1-1; TRBD1 matches at 7 bases. This CDR3 region has 13 residues. The germline V gene has CDR1 MDHEN and CDR2 SYDVKM. The ends lost 6 bases at V and 11 bases at J; junction bases unmatched: 12.

The J gene is TRBJ2-3, the V gene TRBV29-1; D may be TRBD2 (6 bases). Germline V gives CDR1 SQVTM, CDR2 ANQGSEA. Between the trimmed V and J ends, which lost 5 bases and 3 bases, there was a span of 15 bases. The CDR3 has 14 residues. The CDR3 DNA is TGCAGCGTTTCTTCCGGGACTCCGACAGATACGCAGTATTTT. Encoded protein: CSVSSGTPTDTQYF.

This chain connects TRBV2 to TRBJ1-1, with TRBD1 matching 9 bases. The CDR3 covers 14 residues. CDR1 is SNHLY and CDR2 is FYNNEI in the germline V gene. Unmatched junction bases numbered 11, after V lost 9 bases and J lost 6 bases. The CDR3 DNA reads as TGTGCCAGTGGTCGGGACAGGGAGTTTGCTGAAGCTTTCTTT. Encoded protein: CASGRDREFAEAFF.

This clonotype appeared a few times. The V gene is TRBV11-2, the J gene TRBJ1-1; no reliable D call. This CDR3 spans 13 amino acids. Germline-derived CDR1 and CDR2 are SGHAT and FQNNGV. V was shortened by 2 bases and J by 5 bases, with 9 bases between the two germline ends. CDR3 sequence: CASSLSGVTEAFF. DNA for the CDR3: TGTGCCAGCAGCTTATCCGGGGTTACTGAAGCTTTCTTT.

This clonotype showed up many times. The chain combines TRBV12-3 or TRBV12-4 with TRBJ1-1; 11 bases match TRBD1. With 6 bases clipped from V and 4 bases from J, the junction kept 19 bases outside the gene matches. This CDR3 comprises 19 residues. The CDR3 bases are TGTGCCAGCAGGCAATTGGACAGGGGGCTAGTGATCCGGGGCACTGAAGCTTTCTTT. Its protein product is CASRQLDRGLVIRGTEAFF.

This clonotype was seen more than once but under ten times. The J gene is TRBJ2-1, the V gene TRBV11-2; unclear D gene. V shed 4 bases and J shed 4 bases, with 5 bases lying between them. Germline V gene data show CDR1 as SGHAT and CDR2 as FQNNGV. CDR3 length: 12 amino acids. The CDR3 sequence: CASSSTYNEQFF. CDR3 DNA: TGTGCCAGCAGCTCTACTTACAATGAGCAGTTCTTC.

In this sample, this clonotype turned up many times. V gene TRBV7-2 combines with J gene TRBJ2-6; D is uncertain. The CDR3 consists of 15 residues. The germline V gene has CDR1 SGHTA and CDR2 FQGNSA. Trimming took off 1 base at V and 0 bases at J, with 4 bases between the two ends. The CDR3 loop reads CASSLEVSGANVLTF. CDR3 nucleotides: TGTGCCAGCAGCTTAGAGGTCTCTGGGGCCAACGTCCTGACTTTC.

This clonotype was detected many times. The chain recombines TRBV29-1 with TRBJ2-5; weak D call: TRBD2 (5 bases). Between the trimmed V and J ends, which lost 3 bases and 2 bases, there was a span of 13 bases. Germline CDR1 reads SQVTM; CDR2 reads ANQGSEA. The CDR3 is 14 amino acids. The CDR3 nucleotides read TGCAGCGTTGACGTTTGGGAGCCTCAAGAGACCCAGTACTTC. Its protein is CSVDVWEPQETQYF.

This sequence joins TRBV7-2 and TRBJ1-1; no reliable D call. The germline V and J ends were trimmed by 4 bases and 3 bases, with 9 bases remaining between them. From germline, CDR1 is SGHTA and CDR2 FQGNSA. CDR3 length: 13 amino acids. CDR3 in amino acids: CASSSPTYTEAFF. The CDR3 DNA follows: TGTGCCAGCAGCTCCCCGACCTACACTGAAGCTTTCTTT.

This clonotype was seen at least ten times. The gene calls are TRBV6-4 and TRBJ1-1; D unclear. This CDR3 has 14 amino acids. CDR1 is MRHNA and CDR2 is SNTAGT in the germline V gene. Trimming took 3 bases from V and 1 from J, leaving 9 bases between them. CDR3 region: CASSEGPGNTEAFF. In nucleotides, the CDR3 is TGTGCCAGCAGTGAAGGGCCAGGGAACACTGAAGCTTTCTTT.

At least ten counts were recorded for this clonotype. The J gene is TRBJ1-1, the V gene TRBV29-1; possible D gene TRBD1, 6 bases. CDR1 is SQVTM and CDR2 is ANQGSEA in the germline V gene. Deletions cut 7 bases from V and 11 bases from J, with 14 bases between. There are 10 residues in the CDR3. The CDR3 loop is CSAGQLRAFF. CDR3 bases: TGCAGCGCTGGACAGCTGCGGGCTTTCTTT.

This clonotype was recorded at least ten times. The chain uses TRBV2 and TRBJ2-3, with D hard to call. This CDR3 is 15 amino acids long. Germline lookup yields CDR1 SNHLY and CDR2 FYNNEI. Trimming removed 2 bases from V and 0 bases from J, with 9 bases in between. The CDR3 region is CASSETPVSTDTQYF. The CDR3 DNA is TGTGCCAGCAGTGAAACCCCAGTGAGCACAGATACGCAGTATTTT. The full variable domain, rest sourced from reference TRBV2 and TRBJ2-3, is EPEVTQTPSHQVTQMGQEVILRCVPISNHLYFYWYRQILGQKVEFLVSFYNNEISEKSEIFDDQFSVERPDGSNFTLKIRSTKLEDSAMYFCASSETPVSTDTQYFGPGTRLTVL.

The CDR3 coding sequence is TGTGCCAGCAGTATTACTAGCGGGCCCTACAATGAGCAGTTCTTC. Its protein is CASSITSGPYNEQFF. The chain combines TRBV28 with TRBJ2-1; 9 bases are a match to TRBD2. Trimming took 5 bases from V and 2 from J; bases not matched to a gene: 4. Germline lookup yields CDR1 MDHEN and CDR2 SYDVKM. CDR3 length: 15 amino acids.